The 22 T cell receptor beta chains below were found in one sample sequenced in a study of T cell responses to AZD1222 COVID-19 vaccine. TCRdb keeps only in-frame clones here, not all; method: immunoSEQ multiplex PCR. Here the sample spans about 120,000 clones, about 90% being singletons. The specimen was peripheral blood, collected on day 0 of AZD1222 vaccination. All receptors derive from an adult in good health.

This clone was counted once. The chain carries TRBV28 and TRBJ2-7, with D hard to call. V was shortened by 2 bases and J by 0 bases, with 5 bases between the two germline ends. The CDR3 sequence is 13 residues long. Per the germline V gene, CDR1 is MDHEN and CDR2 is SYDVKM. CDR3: CASSLGHSYEQYF. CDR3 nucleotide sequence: TGTGCCAGCAGTTTAGGCCACTCCTACGAGCAGTACTTC. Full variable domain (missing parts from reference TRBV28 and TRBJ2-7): DVKVTQSSRYLVKRTGEKVFLECVQDMDHENMFWYRQDPGLGLRLIYFSYDVKMKEKGDIPEGYSVSREKKERFSLILESASTNQTSMYLCASSLGHSYEQYFGPGTRLTVT.

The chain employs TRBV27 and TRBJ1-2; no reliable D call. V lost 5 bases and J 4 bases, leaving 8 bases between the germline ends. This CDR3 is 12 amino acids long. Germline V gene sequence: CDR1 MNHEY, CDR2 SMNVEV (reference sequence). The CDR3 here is CASSNGPYGYTF. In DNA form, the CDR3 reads TGTGCCAGCAGTAACGGGCCCTATGGCTACACCTTC.

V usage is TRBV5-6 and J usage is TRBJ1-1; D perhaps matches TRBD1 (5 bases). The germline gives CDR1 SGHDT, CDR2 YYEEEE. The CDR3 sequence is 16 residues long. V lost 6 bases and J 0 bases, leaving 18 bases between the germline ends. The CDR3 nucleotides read TGTGCCAGCATCCTAAGACGGACACTAATGAACACTGAAGCTTTCTTT. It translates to CASILRRTLMNTEAFF. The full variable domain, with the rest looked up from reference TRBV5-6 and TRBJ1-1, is DAGVTQSPTHLIKTRGQQVTLRCSPKSGHDTVSWYQQALGQGPQFIFQYYEEEERQRGNFPDRFSGHQFPNYSSELNVNALLLGDSALYLCASILRRTLMNTEAFFGQGTRLTVV.

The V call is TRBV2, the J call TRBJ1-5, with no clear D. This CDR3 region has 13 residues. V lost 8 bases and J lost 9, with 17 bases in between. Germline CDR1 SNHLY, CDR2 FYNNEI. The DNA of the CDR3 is TGTGCCAGCGGTGGGGAGATTTTGACGCCCCAGCATTTT. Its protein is CASGGEILTPQHF.

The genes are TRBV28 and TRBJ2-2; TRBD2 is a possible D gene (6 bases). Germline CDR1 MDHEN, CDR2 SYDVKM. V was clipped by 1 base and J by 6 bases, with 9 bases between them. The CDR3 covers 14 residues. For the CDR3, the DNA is TGTGCCAGCAGTTTATCCGGGGGAGCCGGGGAGCTGTTTTTT. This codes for CASSLSGGAGELFF. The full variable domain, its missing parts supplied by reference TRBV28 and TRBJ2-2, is DVKVTQSSRYLVKRTGEKVFLECVQDMDHENMFWYRQDPGLGLRLIYFSYDVKMKEKGDIPEGYSVSREKKERFSLILESASTNQTSMYLCASSLSGGAGELFFGEGSRLTVL.

For the CDR3, the DNA is TGCGCCAGCAGCCTCCCGGGAGCGGCAAACACCGGGGAGCTGTTTTTT. Its translation: CASSLPGAANTGELFF. The chain is built from TRBV5-1 and TRBJ2-2, with D possibly TRBD2 on 6 matching bases. V dropped 4 bases and J dropped 2 bases, with 15 bases sitting between them. Looked up from germline, CDR1 is SGHRS and CDR2 is YFSETQ. The CDR3 has 16 amino acids.

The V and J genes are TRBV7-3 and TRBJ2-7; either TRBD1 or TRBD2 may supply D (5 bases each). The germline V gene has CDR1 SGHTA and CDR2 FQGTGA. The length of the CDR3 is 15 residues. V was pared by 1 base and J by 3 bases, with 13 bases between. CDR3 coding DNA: TGTGCCAGCAGCTTAAGAGAGGGGTCGAACTACGAGCAGTACTTC. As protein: CASSLREGSNYEQYF.

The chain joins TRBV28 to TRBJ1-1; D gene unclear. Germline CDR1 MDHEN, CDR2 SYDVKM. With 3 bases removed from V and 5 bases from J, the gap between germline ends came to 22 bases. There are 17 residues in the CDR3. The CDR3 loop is CASSFEGLGSRRTEAFF. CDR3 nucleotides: TGTGCCAGCAGTTTCGAGGGCCTGGGGTCGAGGAGGACTGAAGCTTTCTTT.

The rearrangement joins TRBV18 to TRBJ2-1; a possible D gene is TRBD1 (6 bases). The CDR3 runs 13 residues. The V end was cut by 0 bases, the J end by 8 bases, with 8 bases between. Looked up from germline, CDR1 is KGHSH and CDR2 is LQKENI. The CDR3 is CASSPPTGYEQFF. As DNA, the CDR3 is TGTGCCAGCTCACCACCTACAGGGTATGAGCAGTTCTTC.

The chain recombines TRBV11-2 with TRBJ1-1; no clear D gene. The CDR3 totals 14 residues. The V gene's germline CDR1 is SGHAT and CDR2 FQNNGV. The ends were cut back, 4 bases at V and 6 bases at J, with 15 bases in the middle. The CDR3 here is CASSSGKIKAEAFF. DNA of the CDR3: TGTGCCAGCAGCTCGGGCAAAATAAAGGCTGAAGCTTTCTTT.

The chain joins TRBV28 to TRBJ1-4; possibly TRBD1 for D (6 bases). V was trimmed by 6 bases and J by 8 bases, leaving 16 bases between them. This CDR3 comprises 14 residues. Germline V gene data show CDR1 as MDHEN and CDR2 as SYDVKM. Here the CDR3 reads CASRPRGGGEKLFF. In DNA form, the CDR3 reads TGTGCCAGCAGGCCTAGGGGGGGAGGAGAAAAACTGTTTTTT. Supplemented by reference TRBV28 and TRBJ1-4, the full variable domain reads DVKVTQSSRYLVKRTGEKVFLECVQDMDHENMFWYRQDPGLGLRLIYFSYDVKMKEKGDIPEGYSVSREKKERFSLILESASTNQTSMYLCASRPRGGGEKLFFGSGTQLSVL.

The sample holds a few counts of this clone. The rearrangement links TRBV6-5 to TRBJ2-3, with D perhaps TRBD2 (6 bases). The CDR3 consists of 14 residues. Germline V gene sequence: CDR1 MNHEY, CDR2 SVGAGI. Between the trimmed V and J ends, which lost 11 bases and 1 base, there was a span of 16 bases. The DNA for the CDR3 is TGTGCCGGGTGTTATAGCGGAGGCACAGATACGCAGTATTTT. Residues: CAGCYSGGTDTQYF.

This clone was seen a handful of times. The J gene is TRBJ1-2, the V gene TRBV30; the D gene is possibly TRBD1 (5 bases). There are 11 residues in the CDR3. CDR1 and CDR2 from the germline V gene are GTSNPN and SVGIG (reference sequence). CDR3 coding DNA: TGTGCTCTAGGGACGGGCTATGGCTACACCTTC. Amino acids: CALGTGYGYTF.

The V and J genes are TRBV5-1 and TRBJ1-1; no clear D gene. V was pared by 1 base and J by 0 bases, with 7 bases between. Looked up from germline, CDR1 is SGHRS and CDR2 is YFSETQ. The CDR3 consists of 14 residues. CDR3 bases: TGCGCCAGCAGCTTGCAACAGCTGAACACTGAAGCTTTCTTT. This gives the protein CASSLQQLNTEAFF.

CDR3 residues: CASRVTGARFQHF. The CDR3 nucleotides are TGTGCCAGCAGGGTGACAGGGGCTCGGTTCCAGCATTTT. The V gene is TRBV28, the J gene TRBJ1-5; TRBD1 matches 8 bases. The germline gives CDR1 MDHEN, CDR2 SYDVKM. This CDR3 comprises 13 residues. With V trimmed by 6 bases and J by 12 bases, 10 bases remained unmatched.

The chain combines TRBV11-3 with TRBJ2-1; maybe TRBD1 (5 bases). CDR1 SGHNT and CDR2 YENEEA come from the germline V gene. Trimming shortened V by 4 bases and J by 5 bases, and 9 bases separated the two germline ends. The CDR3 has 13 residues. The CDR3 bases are TGTGCCAGCAGCTGGGGCGTCAACAATGAGCAGTTCTTC. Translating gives CASSWGVNNEQFF. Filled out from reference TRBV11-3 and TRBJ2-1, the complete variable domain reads EAGVVQSPRYKIIEKKQPVAFWCNPISGHNTLYWYLQNLGQGPELLIRYENEEAVDDSQLPKDRFSAERLKGVDSTLKIQPAELGDSAVYLCASSWGVNNEQFFGPGTRLTVL.

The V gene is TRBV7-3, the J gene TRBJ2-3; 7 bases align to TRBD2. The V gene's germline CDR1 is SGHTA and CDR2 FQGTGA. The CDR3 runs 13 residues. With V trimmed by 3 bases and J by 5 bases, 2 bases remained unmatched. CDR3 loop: CASSLSGGDTQYF. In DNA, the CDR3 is TGTGCCAGCAGCTTGTCGGGGGGAGATACGCAGTATTTT.

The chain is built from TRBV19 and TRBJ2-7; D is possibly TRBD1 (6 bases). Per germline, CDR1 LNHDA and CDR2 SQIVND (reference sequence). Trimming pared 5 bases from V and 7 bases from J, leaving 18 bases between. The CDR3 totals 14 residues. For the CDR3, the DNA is TGTGCCAGTAGTCTGCGACAGGACTCAAGGGAGCAGTACTTC. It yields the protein CASSLRQDSREQYF.

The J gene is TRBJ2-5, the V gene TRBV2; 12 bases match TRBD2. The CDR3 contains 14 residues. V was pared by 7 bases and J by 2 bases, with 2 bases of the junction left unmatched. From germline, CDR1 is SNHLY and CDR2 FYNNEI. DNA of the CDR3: TGTGCCAGCATACTAGCGGGGGGACAAGAGACCCAGTACTTC. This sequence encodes CASILAGGQETQYF.

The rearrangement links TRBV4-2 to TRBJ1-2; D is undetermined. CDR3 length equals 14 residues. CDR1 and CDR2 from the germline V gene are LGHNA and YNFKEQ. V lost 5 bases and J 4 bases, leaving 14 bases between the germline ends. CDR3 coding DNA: TGTGCCAGCAGCTTATTCCCCTTAACCTATGGCTACACCTTC. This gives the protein CASSLFPLTYGYTF.

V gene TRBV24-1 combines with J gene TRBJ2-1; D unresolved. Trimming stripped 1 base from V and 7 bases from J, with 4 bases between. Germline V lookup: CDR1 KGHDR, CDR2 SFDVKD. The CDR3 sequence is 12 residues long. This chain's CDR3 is CATSDLRNEQFF. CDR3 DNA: TGTGCCACCAGTGATTTAAGAAATGAGCAGTTCTTC.

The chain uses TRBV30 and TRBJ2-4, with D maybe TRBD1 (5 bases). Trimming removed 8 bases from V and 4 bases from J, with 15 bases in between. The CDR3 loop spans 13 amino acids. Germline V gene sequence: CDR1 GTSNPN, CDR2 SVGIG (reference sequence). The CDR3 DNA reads TGTGCCCTCACCGTTTCAGGGAAAAACATTCAGTACTTC. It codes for CALTVSGKNIQYF.